These T cell receptor beta chains were read from a single sample in a study of CD8 T cells in Susac syndrome. TCRdb fed the immunoSEQ multiplex PCR reads into MiXCR, producing one record per CDR3 protein. The sample holds approximately 220,000 distinct CDR3 sequences, approximately 90% seen once. The sample consisted of CD8+ T cells from PBMCs. These receptor sequences come from a human donor with multiple sclerosis. Both conserved end residues are part of each CDR3. The D gene is left open where the match is weak. Size values are once, few and many counts, or a class for expanded clones, and some rows have none.

>.|.|TRBJ1-4|TRBV6-5
TGTGCCAGCAGCCCAGGAACCGTTGGTGAAAAACTGTTTTTT
CASSPGTVGEKLFF
>.|.|TRBJ1-1|TRBV15
TGTGCCACCAGCTCTCTGCGCACTGAAGCTTTCTTT
CATSSLRTEAFF
>.|.|TRBJ2-1|TRBV12-5
TGTGCTAGTGGTGGATTTAGGGCGGGATTTGAGCAGTTCTTC
CASGGFRAGFEQFF
>.|.|TRBJ1-2|TRBV30
TGTGCCTGGAGTGTAGGGTCGGCTGTCTATGGCTACACCTTC
CAWSVGSAVYGYTF
>.|.|TRBJ2-5|TRBV9
TGTGCCAGCAGCCCAACCCTCGGCCCTCGGACACCCCAAGAGACCCAGTACTTC
CASSPTLGPRTPQETQYF
>.|.|TRBJ2-4|TRBV15
TGTGCCACCAGCAGAGACCGGGGCGCCAAAAACATTCAGTACTTC
CATSRDRGAKNIQYF
>.|.|TRBJ2-6|TRBV2
TGTGCCAGCAGCGCCCGGGACGGCACTATTTCTGGGGCCAACGTCCTGACTTTC
CASSARDGTISGANVLTF
>TRBD1|once|TRBJ2-1|TRBV4-3
TGCGCCAGCAGCCAAGATCTACGGCAGGGGGCGAGGAATGAGCAGTTCTTC
CASSQDLRQGARNEQFF
>TRBD1|.|TRBJ2-7|TRBV29-1
TGCAGCGTTGTCTTGCTGGGACAGGGTGAAGAGCAGTACTTC
CSVVLLGQGEEQYF
>.|.|TRBJ2-2|TRBV11-2
TGTGCCAGCAGCTCTACTTTGTCCGGAGATACTACCGGGGAGCTGTTTTTT
CASSSTLSGDTTGELFF
>.|.|TRBJ1-1|TRBV7-9
TGTGCCAGCAGCGACACAGTCAACACTGAAGCTTTCTTT
CASSDTVNTEAFF
>.|.|TRBJ2-3|TRBV12-3/TRBV12-4
TGTGCCAGCAGTTTACTTCACACAGATACGCAGTATTTT
CASSLLHTDTQYF
>TRBD2|.|TRBJ2-3|TRBV5-4
TGTGCCAGCAGCTTTAGCGGGAGGGCCGAAGGGTCGACAGATACGCAGTATTTT
CASSFSGRAEGSTDTQYF
>.|.|TRBJ2-5|TRBV5-6
TGTGCCAGCAGCGGTAGAGGGGACGGGTGGCAAGAGACCCAGTACTTC
CASSGRGDGWQETQYF
>.|.|TRBJ2-7|TRBV9
TGTGCCAGCAGCGTAGAAGGGAGCTCCTACGAGCAGTACTTC
CASSVEGSSYEQYF
>.|.|TRBJ1-4|TRBV2
TGTGCCAGCAGTGAACGGAGACAAACCGCAACTAATGAAAAACTGTTTTTT
CASSERRQTATNEKLFF
>.|.|TRBJ1-2|TRBV6-1
TGTGCCACCTTTGGGCTTCTGGCGGCGAACTATGGCTACACCTTC
CATFGLLAANYGYTF
>.|.|TRBJ2-7|TRBV7-9
TGTGCCAGCAGCCACCCTAGGGGTTCTGCACACGAGCAGTACTTC
CASSHPRGSAHEQYF
>.|.|TRBJ2-2|TRBV5-6
TGTGCCACTCAACCGGGACCCACCTCGGGCGGGGAGCTGTTTTTT
CATQPGPTSGGELFF
>.|.|TRBJ1-5|TRBV5-6
TGTGCCAGCAGCCTACTGACGAGCGGCAATCAGCCCCAGCATTTT
CASSLLTSGNQPQHF
>.|.|TRBJ1-5|TRBV6-1
TGTGCCAGCAGTGAGGGCGGGGAGCGGAGGCCCCAGCATTTT
CASSEGGERRPQHF
>.|.|TRBJ2-2|TRBV9
TGTGCCAGCAGCGTAGCTGGGGCGAACACCGGGGAGCTGTTTTTT
CASSVAGANTGELFF
>TRBD1|.|TRBJ1-3|TRBV25-1
TGTGCCAGCAGGCAGGGGGCGGGACGCCTTGGAAACACCATATATTTT
CASRQGAGRLGNTIYF
>TRBD1|.|TRBJ1-1|TRBV20-1
TGCAGTGCTAGGGGGGAGGGGGCCGGGGACACTGAAGCTTTCTTT
CSARGEGAGDTEAFF
>.|.|TRBJ1-1|TRBV7-6
TGTGCCAGCAGCTTGCGTGAGGGAGGGGACACTGAAGCTTTCTTT
CASSLREGGDTEAFF
>.|.|TRBJ2-1|TRBV6-5
TGTGCCAGACCCACATCCACGCCAAATGAGCAGTTCTTC
CARPTSTPNEQFF
>TRBD1|.|TRBJ2-1|TRBV24-1
TGTGCCACCAGTGAGCCGGGACAGGGGGAGCAGTTCTTC
CATSEPGQGEQFF
>.|.|TRBJ1-2|TRBV5-6
TGTGCCAGCAGTTTCCAGGGGTTCGACTATGGCTACACCTTC
CASSFQGFDYGYTF
>.|.|TRBJ2-3|TRBV5-6
TGTGCCAGCAGCTTGGAAAGGGTCGGCGATACGCAGTATTTT
CASSLERVGDTQYF